These 15 T cell receptor beta chains came from one sample sequenced in a study of CD8+ T cells in alopecia areata. Treatment of the sample: oral pan-JAK inhibitor, 5-10 mg twice daily. TCR sequencing used cDNA made by reverse transcription of extracted RNA. Repertoires were generated with immunoSEQ multiplex PCR, while TCRdb's copy carries only in-frame clones and drops some. Of about 150,000 clones in the sample, nearly 55% were seen once. This specimen was CD8+ T cells sorted from blood, taken at week 4, from a patient treated with tofacitinib. The receptors here all came from a human donor with alopecia areata.

In this sample, this clone turned up a few times. The V gene is TRBV6-4, the J gene TRBJ2-1; maybe TRBD2 (7 bases). Germline V gives CDR1 MRHNA, CDR2 SNTAGT. The CDR3 is 16 residues long. Trimming pared 0 bases from V and 8 bases from J, leaving 17 bases between. In DNA form, the CDR3 reads TGTGCCAGCAGTGACTCGGGGGGGGCCGGTATGGATGAGCAGTTCTTC. Its protein is CASSDSGGAGMDEQFF.

V gene TRBV9 combines with J gene TRBJ2-1, with D tentatively TRBD2 (5 bases). The CDR3 is 12 amino acids. The germline CDR1 and CDR2 sequences are SGDLS and YYNGEE. The V end was cut by 3 bases, the J end by 7 bases, with 8 bases between. The DNA of the CDR3 is TGTGCCAGCAGCGGGTCGGGGAATGAGCAGTTCTTC. Translated: CASSGSGNEQFF.

This clone was recorded only once. The V gene is TRBV4-1, the J gene TRBJ2-5, with 8 positions matching TRBD2. The germline V gene encodes CDR1 MGHRA and CDR2 YSYEKL. With V trimmed by 8 bases and J by 1 base, 9 bases remained unmatched. The CDR3 covers 15 residues. The CDR3 loop is CASAERGGLQETQYF. CDR3 bases: TGCGCCAGCGCCGAACGGGGGGGCCTCCAAGAGACCCAGTACTTC.

The chain combines TRBV5-6 with TRBJ1-2; TRBD1 agrees at 7 bases. Per germline, CDR1 SGHDT and CDR2 YYEEEE. CDR3 length: 15 amino acids. The junction had 10 bases not matched to a gene; V was cut back by 4 bases and J by 4 bases. In nucleotides, the CDR3 is TGTGCCAGCAGCCAGAGATTACAGGGGAGCTATGGCTACACCTTC. Residues: CASSQRLQGSYGYTF.

This clone turned up a few times. The rearrangement links TRBV9 to TRBJ2-4, with a possible D match to TRBD1 (5 bases). The CDR3 covers 15 residues. The germline V and J ends were trimmed by 0 bases and 2 bases, with 9 bases remaining between them. Germline assignment: CDR1 SGDLS and CDR2 YYNGEE. CDR3 sequence reads: CASSVEGSPKNIQYF. For the CDR3, the DNA is TGTGCCAGCAGCGTAGAGGGGTCCCCCAAAAACATTCAGTACTTC.

Only a few counts were recorded for this clone. V gene TRBV13 combines with J gene TRBJ1-5, with D possibly TRBD1 on 5 matching bases. V was clipped by 4 bases and J by 1 base, with 8 bases between them. Germline V CDR1 and CDR2: PRHDT, FYEKMQ (reference sequence). The CDR3 has 14 amino acids. The CDR3 sequence is CASSWGGSNQPQHF. The CDR3 coding sequence is TGTGCCAGCAGCTGGGGCGGAAGCAATCAGCCCCAGCATTTT.

V is TRBV27 and J is TRBJ2-7, with D uncertain. This CDR3 has 13 amino acids. Germline V CDR1 and CDR2: MNHEY, SMNVEV (reference sequence). The germline V and J ends were trimmed by 3 bases and 9 bases, with 15 bases remaining between them. The CDR3 nucleotides are TGTGCCAGCAGTTTCCTCCTCGAGCCGACGCAGTACTTC. Amino acid sequence: CASSFLLEPTQYF.

The rearrangement links TRBV30 to TRBJ1-1; TRBD1 is a possible D gene (5 bases). The CDR3 is 13 amino acids. Per the germline V gene, CDR1 is GTSNPN and CDR2 is SVGIG (reference sequence). Trimming left V 0 bases short and J 5 bases short, with 10 bases between. CDR3 sequence reads: CAWSVQGETEAFF. As DNA, the CDR3 is TGTGCCTGGAGTGTACAAGGGGAAACTGAAGCTTTCTTT.

This rearrangement joins TRBV7-9 to TRBJ1-1, with D uncertain. The CDR3 runs to 15 residues. The ends were cut back, 5 bases at V and 0 bases at J, with 13 bases in the middle. From germline, CDR1 is SEHNR and CDR2 FQNEAQ (reference sequence). CDR3 sequence (DNA): TGTGCCAGCAGCCCCCCTAGCCCTGTGAACACTGAAGCTTTCTTT. It translates to CASSPPSPVNTEAFF.

This chain connects TRBV27 to TRBJ1-6; D possibly corresponds to TRBD1 (6 bases). The germline gives CDR1 MNHEY, CDR2 SMNVEV (reference sequence). This CDR3 is built from 14 residues. Trimming took 3 bases from V and 9 from J, leaving 12 bases between them. For the CDR3, the DNA is TGTGCCAGCAGTTTTGTGGGGGCCGGTTCACCCCTCCACTTT. Protein sequence: CASSFVGAGSPLHF.

This clone was recorded a few times. The CDR3 DNA follows: TGTGCCAGCAGTTTATCGGGCGGGAGCGGGCAGCCCCAGCATTTT. It specifies CASSLSGGSGQPQHF. The rearrangement uses TRBV27 and TRBJ1-5; D is ambiguous. In germline, CDR1 is MNHEY, CDR2 SMNVEV (reference sequence). Between the trimmed V and J ends, which lost 0 bases and 7 bases, there was a span of 13 bases. The CDR3 extends over 15 amino acids.

This clone has more than one count but fewer than ten. This sequence joins TRBV2 and TRBJ1-4; D is uncertain. The V end was cut by 2 bases, the J end by 4 bases, with 17 bases between. CDR3 length: 17 amino acids. The germline CDR1 and CDR2 sequences are SNHLY and FYNNEI. The CDR3 spells CASSERLLRNFNEKLFF. In DNA, the CDR3 is TGTGCCAGCAGTGAACGGCTGCTCCGGAATTTTAATGAAAAACTGTTTTTT.

The gene calls are TRBV11-2 and TRBJ2-5; 10 nucleotides agree with TRBD2. With V trimmed by 5 bases and J by 4 bases, 4 bases remained unmatched. Germline assignment: CDR1 SGHAT and CDR2 FQNNGV. The CDR3 sequence is 14 residues long. CDR3 sequence: CASSRAGGAETQYF. The CDR3, as DNA: TGTGCCAGCAGCCGAGCGGGGGGGGCAGAGACCCAGTACTTC.

The chain couples TRBV5-1 to TRBJ2-1, with 9 bases lining up with TRBD1. The CDR3 has 13 residues. V dropped 5 bases and J dropped 9; count of bases not matched to a gene: 6. Looked up from germline, CDR1 is SGHRS and CDR2 is YFSETQ. The CDR3 coding sequence is TGCGCCAGCAGGGGACAGGGCACTGGTGAGCAGTTCTTC. It translates to CASRGQGTGEQFF.

This clone turned up a few times. This chain joins TRBV6-5 and TRBJ2-2; 7 bases align to TRBD1. This CDR3 has 16 amino acids. Germline loops: CDR1 MNHEY, CDR2 SVGAGI. V dropped 0 bases and J dropped 4; count of bases not matched to a gene: 5. The CDR3 reads CASSYSTGMVTGELFF. As DNA, the CDR3 is TGTGCCAGCAGTTACTCGACAGGGATGGTCACCGGGGAGCTGTTTTTT.